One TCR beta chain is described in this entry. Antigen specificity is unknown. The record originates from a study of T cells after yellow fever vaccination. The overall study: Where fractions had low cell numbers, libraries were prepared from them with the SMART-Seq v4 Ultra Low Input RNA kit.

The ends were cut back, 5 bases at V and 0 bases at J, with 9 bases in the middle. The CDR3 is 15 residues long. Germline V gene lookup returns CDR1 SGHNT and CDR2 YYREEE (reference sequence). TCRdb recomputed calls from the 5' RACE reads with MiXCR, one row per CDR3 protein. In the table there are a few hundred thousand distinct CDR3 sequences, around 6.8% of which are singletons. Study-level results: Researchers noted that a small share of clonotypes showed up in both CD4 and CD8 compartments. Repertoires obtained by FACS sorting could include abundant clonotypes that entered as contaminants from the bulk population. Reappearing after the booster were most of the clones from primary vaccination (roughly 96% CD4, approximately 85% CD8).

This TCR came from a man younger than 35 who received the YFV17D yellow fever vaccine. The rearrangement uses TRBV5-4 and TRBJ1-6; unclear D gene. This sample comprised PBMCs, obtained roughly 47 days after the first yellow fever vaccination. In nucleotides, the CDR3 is TGTGCCAGCAGATCAGGAAACTCCTATAATTCACCCCTCCACTTT. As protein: CASRSGNSYNSPLHF. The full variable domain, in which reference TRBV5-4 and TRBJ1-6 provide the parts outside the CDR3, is ETGVTQSPTHLIKTRGQQVTLRCSSQSGHNTVSWYQQALGQGPQFIFQYYREEENGRGNFPPRFSGLQFPNYSSELNVNALELDDSALYLCASRSGNSYNSPLHFGNGTRLTVT.